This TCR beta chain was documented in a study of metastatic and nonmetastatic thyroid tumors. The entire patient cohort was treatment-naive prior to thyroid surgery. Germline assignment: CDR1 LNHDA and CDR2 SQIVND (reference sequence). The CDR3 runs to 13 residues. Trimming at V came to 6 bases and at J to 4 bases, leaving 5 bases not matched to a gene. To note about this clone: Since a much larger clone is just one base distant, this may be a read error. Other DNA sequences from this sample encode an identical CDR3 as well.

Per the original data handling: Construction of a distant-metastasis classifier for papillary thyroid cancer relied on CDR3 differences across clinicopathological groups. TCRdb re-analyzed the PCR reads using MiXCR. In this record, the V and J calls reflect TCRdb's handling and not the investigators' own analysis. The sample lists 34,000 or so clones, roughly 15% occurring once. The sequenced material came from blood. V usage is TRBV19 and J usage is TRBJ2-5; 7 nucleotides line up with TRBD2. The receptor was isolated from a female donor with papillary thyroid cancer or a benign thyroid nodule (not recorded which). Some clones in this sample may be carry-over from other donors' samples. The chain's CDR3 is CASRQRTRETQYF. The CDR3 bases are TGTGCCAGTAGGCAACGGACTAGAGAGACCCAGTACTTC.